This entry lists 5 T cell receptor beta chains sequenced from one sample in a study of type 1 regulatory T cells. TCRdb re-called the reads with MiXCR, one entry per CDR3 protein. The sample lists 80,000 to 100,000 distinct CDR3 sequences, 31% seen once, with around 2.2% in the top ten. Sequencing was performed on CD4+ T cells, either the whole sample or a sorted fraction (not recorded which). The source of these receptors is a human donor in good health.

The chain recombines TRBV9 with TRBJ2-5, with D maybe TRBD1 (6 bases). This CDR3 region has 15 residues. Germline CDR1 and CDR2: SGDLS and YYNGEE. Trimming stripped 4 bases from V and 3 bases from J, with 16 bases between. The CDR3 DNA reads as TGTGCCAGCAGCCAGCTACCGACAGGTGAAGAGACCCAGTACTTC. This codes for CASSQLPTGEETQYF.

DNA of the CDR3: TGCGCCAGCAGCTTGGAGGGGACAGATGGCTACACCTTC. The encoded protein is CASSLEGTDGYTF. The chain couples TRBV5-1 to TRBJ1-2, with TRBD1 identical over 7 bases. Unmatched junction bases numbered 2, after V lost 0 bases and J lost 6 bases. CDR3 size: 13 residues. Germline V gene lookup returns CDR1 SGHRS and CDR2 YFSETQ.

The V gene is TRBV20-1, the J gene TRBJ2-5; D is undetermined. Trimming removed 6 bases at V and 4 bases at J, with 12 bases between. Germline assignment: CDR1 DFQATT and CDR2 SNEGSKA (reference sequence). CDR3 length: 12 amino acids. The CDR3 here is CSAAADPETQYF. The DNA of the CDR3 is TGCAGTGCCGCCGCGGATCCAGAGACCCAGTACTTC.

There are a few counts of this clonotype. The chain joins TRBV7-6 to TRBJ2-2, with 7 bases aligning to TRBD2. The junction had 2 bases not matched to a gene; V was cut back by 1 base and J by 6 bases. The CDR3 runs to 14 residues. Germline CDR1 SGHVS, CDR2 FNYEAQ. The CDR3 DNA is TGTGCCAGCAGCTTAGGGGGGGGAGCCGGGGAGCTGTTTTTT. It codes for CASSLGGGAGELFF.

At least ten counts were recorded for this clonotype. The CDR3 here is CAISLAGGPEETQYF. CDR3 nucleotide sequence: TGTGCCATCAGCCTAGCGGGAGGGCCCGAGGAGACCCAGTACTTC. This chain uses TRBV10-3 with TRBJ2-5, with TRBD2 matching 12 bases. The germline V gene has CDR1 ENHRY and CDR2 SYGVKD. The CDR3 length is 15 residues. Trimming at V came to 6 bases and at J to 5 bases, leaving 7 bases not matched to a gene.